The sequence of this T cell receptor (beta chain) was determined in a study of breast tumors, draining lymph nodes, adjacent tissues. Regarding the study as a whole: Compared with basal-like, luminal-like tumors shared significantly more repertoire with nontumor tissue. Tumor TCR diversity was below lymph nodes but above nontumor tissue.

Samples came from axillary lymph nodes draining the breast cancer. From the multiplex PCR reads, TCRdb called clonotypes with MiXCR, one entry per CDR3 protein. The table lists around 110,000 distinct CDR3 sequences, approximately 28% of them singletons. A word on this clonotype: No antigen is known for it. Sequence at one end of the junction differs from germline and may be a read error.

The sequence derives from a female donor with breast cancer. Some clones in this sample may be carry-over from other donors' samples. Source material: axillary lymph node tissue.

This CDR3 is CTSSWAPAAGGSGYTQYF. As DNA, the CDR3 is TGCACCAGCAGCTGGGCCCCCGCGGCGGGAGGGTCAGGCTATACGCAGTATTTT. This chain joins TRBV5-1 and TRBJ2-3; the match to TRBD2 covers 9 bases. CDR3 length equals 18 residues. Germline V gene lookup returns CDR1 SGHRS and CDR2 YFSETQ.